The 14 T cell receptor beta chains presented below share a single source sample, sequenced in a study of T cell clonality in common variable immunodeficiency. Some clones are missing from TCRdb's copy, which holds only in-frame ones; the method was immunoSEQ multiplex PCR. The data show about 39,000 clones, with none appearing a single time. The sequenced sample was peripheral blood mononuclear cells. These receptors originate from a person aged 18 to 70 in good health.

This clone has a handful of counts. The read ends 3 residues before the CDR3 terminus; that terminus is restored from the germline J gene. The V and J genes are TRBV20-1 and TRBJ2-5, with 7 bases that match TRBD2. The CDR3 contains 13 residues. Trimming took 8 bases from V and 1 from J; bases not matched to a gene: 7. Germline CDR1 DFQATT, CDR2 SNEGSKA (reference sequence). The CDR3 region is CSTSTGGQETQYF. Partial CDR3 DNA: TGCAGTACTTCAACGGGGGGCCAAGAGACC.

The sample holds many counts of this clone. The missing CDR3 end, 3 residues past where the read stops, is filled in from the germline J gene. The rearrangement links TRBV19 to TRBJ2-2, with D possibly TRBD1 on 6 matching bases. Germline V CDR1 and CDR2: LNHDA, SQIVND (reference sequence). Trimming stripped 9 bases from V and 3 bases from J, with 14 bases between. The CDR3 spans 14 residues. The CDR3 loop is CASNLRGDTGELFF. The DNA read from the CDR3 is TGTGCCAGCAACCTCAGGGGAGACACCGGGGAG.

The table lists this clone with many counts. The read gets to within 3 residues of the CDR3 end, and the germline J gene fills in the rest. The chain has TRBV7-3 and TRBJ1-2, with D unclear. The CDR3 contains 12 residues. Germline values: CDR1 SGHTA, CDR2 FQGTGA. This chain's CDR3 is CAKLPSGVDYTF. The CDR3 DNA, read in part, is TGTGCCAAACTACCCAGCGGGGTCGAC.

This clone came up many times. The read terminates 3 residues ahead of where the CDR3 ends, so the germline J gene completes it. The chain joins TRBV30 to TRBJ1-5; 9 positions agree with TRBD1. Per the germline V gene, CDR1 is GTSNPN and CDR2 is SVGIG (reference sequence). This CDR3 is 13 amino acids long. V trimming: 1 base; J trimming: 7 bases; junction bases outside the gene matches: 2. CDR3 protein: CAWSGQGVQPQHF. The covered CDR3 bases are TGTGCCTGGAGTGGACAGGGGGTACAGCCC.

The table lists this clone with a few counts. The read ends 3 residues shy of where the CDR3 ends; the end is completed using the germline J gene. The J gene is TRBJ2-4, the V gene TRBV7-3; D possibly corresponds to TRBD1 (6 bases). The CDR3 covers 15 residues. The germline CDR1 and CDR2 sequences are SGHTA and FQGTGA. The CDR3 reads CASSPGHTGSSGQYF. The CDR3 DNA, read in part, is TGTGCCAGCAGCCCTGGACACACAGGGAGTTCTGGT.

Worth noting for this clone: The missing CDR3 end, 3 residues past where the read stops, is filled in from the germline J gene. The gene calls are TRBV20-1 and TRBJ1-1, with D possibly being TRBD1 (6 bases). Trimming cost V 5 bases and J 1 base, with 14 bases left between them. The V gene's germline CDR1 is DFQATT and CDR2 SNEGSKA (reference sequence). The CDR3 has 14 amino acids. CDR3 DNA, as far as it was read: TGCAGTGCTCTTAGGACAGACTCGAACACTGAA. Translating it yields CSALRTDSNTE. The complete CDR3 sequence is CSALRTDSNTEAFF.

This clone occurred many times. The CDR3 sequence is CAWSVQGAFGNTIYF. The part of the CDR3 DNA that was read is TGTGCCTGGAGTGTACAGGGGGCATTTGGAAACACC. This rearrangement joins TRBV30 to TRBJ1-3; 9 bases are a match to TRBD1. The CDR3 goes on 3 residues after the read ends, and that part is filled in from the germline J gene. This CDR3 comprises 15 residues. V lost 0 bases, J lost 3 bases, and 3 bases stayed unmatched. Germline V CDR1 and CDR2: GTSNPN, SVGIG (reference sequence).

This clone was detected ten times or more. The sequence runs out 3 residues before the end of the CDR3; the remainder is reconstructed from the germline J gene. This chain joins TRBV28 and TRBJ1-1, with TRBD1 identical over 7 bases. From germline, CDR1 is MDHEN and CDR2 SYDVKM. There are 14 residues in the CDR3. The part of the CDR3 DNA that was read is TGTGCCAGCACTACCGGAACAGGGGATAGTTCG. It yields the protein CASTTGTGDSS. The CDR3 reads in full as CASTTGTGDSSAFF.

The CDR3 loop reads CASGGTGNQPQHF. The part of the CDR3 DNA that was read is TGTGCCAGCGGGGGGACAGGCAATCAGCCC. This chain uses TRBV2 with TRBJ1-5; the match to TRBD1 covers 7 bases. The CDR3 end falls 3 residues outside the read, so it is completed with the germline J gene. V lost 8 bases, J lost 2 bases, and 3 bases stayed unmatched. This CDR3 comprises 13 residues. Germline-derived CDR1 and CDR2 are SNHLY and FYNNEI.

Comment on this clone: The read ends 3 residues before the CDR3 terminus; that terminus is restored from the germline J gene. The V and J genes are TRBV11-2 and TRBJ1-2, with 8 bases aligning to TRBD1. The germline CDR1 and CDR2 sequences are SGHAT and FQNNGV. The CDR3 totals 15 residues. The V and J ends lost 5 bases and 4 bases, in that order; junction bases with no gene match: 9. CDR3 DNA, as far as it was read: TGTGCCAGCAGCCCAGGACAGGGAGTGAGCTATGGC. It specifies CASSPGQGVSYG. The full CDR3 is CASSPGQGVSYGYTF.

Only a few counts were recorded for this clone. The CDR3 extends 3 residues past the end of the read, so its final part is completed from the germline J gene. The chain couples TRBV29-1 to TRBJ2-1; D remains ambiguous. Trimming took 3 bases from V and 6 from J, leaving 15 bases between them. Germline values: CDR1 SQVTM, CDR2 ANQGSEA. The CDR3 totals 14 residues. CDR3 DNA (partial): TGCAGCGTTGATTGGCAGTCCCTTGGCAATGAG. This encodes CSVDWQSLGNE. The entire CDR3 protein reads CSVDWQSLGNEQFF.

As concerns this clone: The read is 3 residues too short to cover the CDR3 end, so that end is filled in from the germline J gene. This rearrangement joins TRBV5-1 to TRBJ1-1; TRBD1 matches at 7 bases. V lost 4 bases, J lost 4 bases, and 13 bases stayed unmatched. The CDR3 has 16 amino acids. Per germline, CDR1 SGHRS and CDR2 YFSETQ. The CDR3 DNA, read in part, is TGCGCCAGCAGCGTACCCCTGGAGGGGGCAGGCACTGAA. Translating it yields CASSVPLEGAGTE. The complete CDR3 reads CASSVPLEGAGTEAFF.

This clone appeared many times. The read gets to within 3 residues of the CDR3 end, and the germline J gene fills in the rest. Other DNA sequences from this sample encode an identical CDR3 as well. The chain is built from TRBV7-2 and TRBJ2-3; D not certain. V was pared by 1 base and J by 2 bases, with 4 bases between. This CDR3 comprises 13 residues. Per the germline V gene, CDR1 is SGHTA and CDR2 is FQGNSA. CDR3 bases read: TGTGCCAGCAGCTTAGTCCACACAGATACG. Translated: CASSLVHTDT. The whole CDR3 reads CASSLVHTDTQYF.

At least ten counts were recorded for this clone. CDR3 residues: CASSGDTLRLAFF. The sequenced CDR3 bases are TGTGCCAGCAGTGGGGACACTCTAAGGCTA. This chain uses TRBV2 with TRBJ1-1; the D gene is possibly TRBD1 (6 bases). Read sequence stops 3 residues before the CDR3 end, and the germline J gene provides the missing end. Per germline, CDR1 SNHLY and CDR2 FYNNEI. The CDR3 extends over 13 amino acids.